Below, 26 T cell receptor beta chains from the same sample are listed, as sequenced in a study of blood T cell repertoires in COVID-19. Sequencing was performed with immunoSEQ multiplex PCR; in TCRdb, only in-frame clones are kept and a portion is missing. The table shows about 310,000 clones, with 87% occurring only once. Sequenced sample: peripheral blood. Receptors originate from a man between 18 and 29 years old with active or convalescent COVID-19.

This chain links TRBV7-7 with TRBJ2-1; 9 nucleotides line up with TRBD2. CDR1 and CDR2 (germline): SSHAT, FNYEAQ (reference sequence). The ends lost 5 bases at V and 8 bases at J; junction bases unmatched: 10. This CDR3 region has 15 residues. The CDR3 bases are TGTGCCAGCAGCCCTTTTAGCGGGAGCATATATGAGCAGTTCTTC. Amino acid sequence: CASSPFSGSIYEQFF.

The CDR3 here is CASSSLGGLARFQQYF. The CDR3 DNA reads TGTGCCAGCAGCTCCCTGGGGGGGCTAGCGCGTTTTCAGCAGTACTTC. The chain couples TRBV11-2 to TRBJ2-7, with D tentatively TRBD2 (7 bases). V was trimmed by 4 bases and J by 8 bases, leaving 24 bases between them. CDR1 SGHAT and CDR2 FQNNGV come from the germline V gene. The CDR3 contains 16 residues.

V usage is TRBV19 and J usage is TRBJ1-6, with TRBD1 matching over 10 bases. This CDR3 is 13 amino acids long. CDR1 is LNHDA, CDR2 SQIVND, per germline (reference sequence). After removal of 10 bases from V and 10 bases from J, the junction contained 7 bases not matched to a gene. Here the CDR3 reads CATGDRGRSPLHF. DNA of the CDR3: TGTGCCACCGGTGACAGGGGGCGGTCACCCCTCCACTTT.

The chain carries TRBV5-6 and TRBJ2-7; 8 nucleotides line up with TRBD1. Germline assignment: CDR1 SGHDT and CDR2 YYEEEE. The CDR3 totals 14 residues. J gave up 4 bases and V 2 bases, and 5 bases lay outside the gene matches. The chain's CDR3 is CASSLSGGSYEQYF. CDR3 bases: TGTGCCAGCAGCTTATCAGGGGGCAGTTACGAGCAGTACTTC.

The V call is TRBV15, the J call TRBJ1-2; TRBD1 matches 7 bases. The CDR3 sequence is 15 residues long. In germline, CDR1 is LNHNV, CDR2 YYDKDF (reference sequence). With V trimmed by 4 bases and J by 0 bases, 5 bases remained unmatched. The CDR3 DNA reads as TGTGCCACCAGCACCCGGACAGGAGCTAACTATGGCTACACCTTC. Translation gives CATSTRTGANYGYTF.

This rearrangement joins TRBV5-4 to TRBJ1-2; D remains unclear. This CDR3 is 14 amino acids long. The germline V gene encodes CDR1 SGHNT and CDR2 YYREEE (reference sequence). Trimming shortened V by 0 bases and J by 4 bases, and 10 bases separated the two germline ends. In nucleotides, the CDR3 is TGTGCCAGCAGCTTGGGGGAGCGGGGCTATGGCTACACCTTC. Its translation is CASSLGERGYGYTF.

The J gene is TRBJ2-2, the V gene TRBV27; possible D gene TRBD1, 5 bases. The CDR3 runs to 14 residues. V lost 5 bases and J lost 2, with 9 bases in between. The germline V gene encodes CDR1 MNHEY and CDR2 SMNVEV (reference sequence). This CDR3 is CASSQGANTGELFF. For the CDR3, the DNA is TGTGCCAGCAGTCAAGGGGCCAACACCGGGGAGCTGTTTTTT.

This clone was picked up one time. The rearrangement links TRBV12-5 to TRBJ1-5; D is unresolved. Trimming took off 3 bases at V and 6 bases at J, with 9 bases between the two ends. Germline V gene sequence: CDR1 LGHNT, CDR2 FRNRAP. There are 13 residues in the CDR3. The CDR3 DNA reads as TGTGCTAGTGGTTTCGCACCGGTTCAGCCCCAGCATTTT. As protein: CASGFAPVQPQHF.

The J gene is TRBJ2-7, the V gene TRBV5-1; 9 bases match TRBD1. Trimming cost V 3 bases and J 3 bases; bases outside gene matches: 4. Looked up from germline, CDR1 is SGHRS and CDR2 is YFSETQ. CDR3 length equals 14 residues. Here the CDR3 DNA reads TGCGCCAGCAGCTCCACAGGGGGCGGCTACGAGCAGTACTTC. Translation gives CASSSTGGGYEQYF.

There are a few counts of this clone. The V gene is TRBV2, the J gene TRBJ2-2; a weak D match, TRBD2 (5 bases). CDR3 length equals 15 residues. V dropped 3 bases and J dropped 2 bases, with 10 bases sitting between them. CDR1 and CDR2 from the germline V gene are SNHLY and FYNNEI. The CDR3 DNA reads as TGTGCCAGCAGTGAGGTTCGGACTAACACCGGGGAGCTGTTTTTT. Residues: CASSEVRTNTGELFF.

This chain links TRBV5-1 with TRBJ1-1, with D perhaps matching TRBD1 (5 bases). The CDR3 length is 15 residues. Between the trimmed V and J ends, which lost 1 base and 7 bases, there was a span of 17 bases. CDR1 is SGHRS, CDR2 YFSETQ, per germline. DNA for the CDR3: TGCGCCAGCAGCTTGAACGGGGGGACGGCCTTTGAAGCTTTCTTT. Encoded protein: CASSLNGGTAFEAFF. The full variable domain, rest sourced from reference TRBV5-1 and TRBJ1-1, is KAGVTQTPRYLIKTRGQQVTLSCSPISGHRSVSWYQQTPGQGLQFLFEYFSETQRNKGNFPGRFSGRQFSNSRSEMNVSTLELGDSALYLCASSLNGGTAFEAFFGQGTRLTVV.

The chain has TRBV19 and TRBJ1-5, with 7 bases fitting TRBD1. The CDR3 contains 14 residues. J lost 6 bases, V lost 4 bases, and 6 bases had no gene match. Per germline, CDR1 LNHDA and CDR2 SQIVND (reference sequence). CDR3 protein: CASSRQGQSQPQHF. The CDR3 nucleotides are TGTGCCAGTAGTAGACAGGGCCAAAGTCAGCCCCAGCATTTT.

CDR3: CSVESSGVYNEQFF. CDR3 DNA sequence: TGCAGCGTTGAATCTAGCGGGGTCTACAATGAGCAGTTCTTC. The V gene is TRBV29-1, the J gene TRBJ2-1; 9 bases fit TRBD2. Per the germline V gene, CDR1 is SQVTM and CDR2 is ANQGSEA. This CDR3 spans 14 amino acids. J lost 3 bases, V lost 2 bases, and 2 bases had no gene match.

This sequence joins TRBV7-8 and TRBJ2-6, with D maybe TRBD1 (5 bases). This CDR3 spans 17 amino acids. Per the germline V gene, CDR1 is SGHVS and CDR2 is FQNEAQ. Trimming removed 1 base at V and 0 bases at J, with 10 bases between. The CDR3: CASSLDVTVSGANVLTF. CDR3 nucleotides: TGTGCCAGCAGCTTAGATGTGACAGTCTCTGGGGCCAACGTCCTGACTTTC.

This clone was picked up one time. V is TRBV7-8 and J is TRBJ1-3; D might be TRBD1 (6 bases). The V and J ends lost 4 bases and 4 bases respectively, with 14 bases between them. Germline-derived CDR1 and CDR2 are SGHVS and FQNEAQ. CDR3 length: 15 residues. This CDR3 reads CASSSAGVSGNTIYF. CDR3 in DNA: TGTGCCAGCAGCTCGGCAGGGGTTTCCGGAAACACCATATATTTT.

This chain uses TRBV7-8 with TRBJ1-5; D gene ambiguous. Germline V gives CDR1 SGHVS, CDR2 FQNEAQ. The CDR3 covers 16 residues. V was pared by 5 bases and J by 1 base, with 15 bases between. CDR3 amino acids: CASSKLGRESNQPQHF. Here the CDR3 DNA reads TGTGCCAGCAGCAAACTCGGGAGGGAGAGCAATCAGCCCCAGCATTTT.

The genes are TRBV3-1 (or the pseudogene TRBV3-2) and TRBJ1-2, with TRBD1 matching over 9 bases. Trimming removed 7 bases from V and 5 bases from J; junction bases left unmatched: 20. This CDR3 is 18 amino acids long. Germline values: CDR1 LGHDT, CDR2 YNNKEL (reference sequence). CDR3 nucleotide sequence: TGTGCCAGCACGGTCGGGACAGGGTTAAAACTATCCGGATATGGCTACACCTTC. Its protein is CASTVGTGLKLSGYGYTF.

V is TRBV27 and J is TRBJ2-1, with 8 nucleotides matching TRBD1. The CDR3 is made up of 15 amino acids. V lost 0 bases, J lost 4 bases, and 2 bases stayed unmatched. Germline values: CDR1 MNHEY, CDR2 SMNVEV (reference sequence). In nucleotides, the CDR3 is TGTGCCAGCAGTTTATCGCAGGGGGCATACAATGAGCAGTTCTTC. Protein sequence: CASSLSQGAYNEQFF.

This chain links TRBV3-1 (or the pseudogene TRBV3-2) with TRBJ1-6, with TRBD1 matching over 8 bases. CDR3 length equals 16 residues. Germline CDR1 LGHDT, CDR2 YNNKEL (reference sequence). V shed 0 bases and J 7 bases; nucleotides not matched to a gene: 5. The CDR3 bases are TGTGCCAGCAGCCAAGAATTGTGGGACAGGAATTCACCCCTCCACTTT. This encodes CASSQELWDRNSPLHF.

This chain joins TRBV27 and TRBJ2-1, with a weak D call TRBD1 (6 bases). This CDR3 region has 16 residues. The germline CDR1 and CDR2 sequences are MNHEY and SMNVEV (reference sequence). The germline V and J ends were trimmed by 5 bases and 6 bases, with 20 bases remaining between them. The CDR3 spells CASSPALTGFSNEQFF. In nucleotides, the CDR3 is TGTGCCAGCAGTCCCGCACTAACAGGGTTTAGCAATGAGCAGTTCTTC.

This clone appeared a few times. The chain uses TRBV7-9 and TRBJ2-1, with 8 nucleotides matching TRBD2. Germline V gene data show CDR1 as SEHNR and CDR2 as FQNEAQ (reference sequence). After removal of 6 bases from V and 7 bases from J, the junction contained 5 bases not matched to a gene. The CDR3 has 13 residues. CDR3 nucleotide sequence: TGTGCCAGCAGAGCGGGAGTAGGGAATGAGCAGTTCTTC. It encodes CASRAGVGNEQFF.

The genes are TRBV5-4 and TRBJ2-1; D is possibly TRBD1 (6 bases). This CDR3 is 14 amino acids long. Germline values: CDR1 SGHNT, CDR2 YYREEE (reference sequence). Trimming shortened V by 4 bases and J by 4 bases, and 12 bases separated the two germline ends. CDR3 region: CASSTRTEYNEQFF. The CDR3 bases are TGTGCCAGCAGCACCCGGACAGAATACAATGAGCAGTTCTTC.

This clone appeared a single time. The chain carries TRBV7-2 and TRBJ2-7; D gene ambiguous. Between the trimmed V and J ends, which lost 0 bases and 0 bases, there was a span of 9 bases. Germline loops: CDR1 SGHTA, CDR2 FQGNSA. This CDR3 comprises 15 residues. Written as DNA, the CDR3 is TGTGCCAGCAGCTTAGCGACCGGGTTCTCCTACGAGCAGTACTTC. Protein sequence: CASSLATGFSYEQYF.

The J gene is TRBJ1-6, the V gene TRBV9, with D possibly TRBD1 on 5 matching bases. Germline values: CDR1 SGDLS, CDR2 YYNGEE. V was pared by 3 bases and J by 4 bases, with 11 bases between. The CDR3 sequence is 15 residues long. The CDR3 coding sequence is TGTGCCAGCAGCGCAGGTGCAGGGTATAATTCACCCCTCCACTTT. It yields the protein CASSAGAGYNSPLHF.

V is TRBV20-1 and J is TRBJ2-1, with D possibly being TRBD2 (5 bases). This CDR3 contains 10 residues. Trimming shortened V by 6 bases and J by 7 bases, and 7 bases separated the two germline ends. Germline V gives CDR1 DFQATT, CDR2 SNEGSKA (reference sequence). The CDR3 DNA follows: TGCAGTGCACTAGGTAATGAGCAGTTCTTC. Translation gives CSALGNEQFF.

The genes are TRBV7-8 and TRBJ2-1; TRBD2 is a possible D gene (6 bases). Deletions cut 1 base from V and 9 bases from J, with 10 bases between. The germline V gene encodes CDR1 SGHVS and CDR2 FQNEAQ. This CDR3 comprises 13 residues. The chain's CDR3 is CASSLVISGEQFF. CDR3 bases: TGTGCCAGCAGCTTAGTGATTAGCGGTGAGCAGTTCTTC.